This T cell receptor beta chain was observed in a study of metastatic and nonmetastatic thyroid tumors. Study summary: The authors compared repertoires across blood and tumor or nodule tissue from malignant and benign thyroid patients. Study-wide findings and caveats: Relative to benign nodules, malignant thyroid tumors were reportedly characterized by significantly elevated TCR beta diversity in blood and tumor.

This CDR3 spans 16 amino acids. Between the trimmed V and J ends, which lost 3 bases and 8 bases, there was a span of 18 bases. Germline loops: CDR1 SGHNT, CDR2 YYREEE (reference sequence). Many counts were recorded for this clone. The antigen is unknown. Within the sample, other DNA sequences also encode this same CDR3. No patient received treatment before thyroid surgery. Original processing notes: The study's classifier, a distant-metastasis tool for papillary thyroid cancer, was built using CDR3 differences across clinicopathological groups. TCRdb re-called clones from the PCR reads using MiXCR. The V and J calls were determined by TCRdb, not by the authors. The sample includes 15,000 to 20,000 clones, around 14% seen only once; the top ten take around 16%.

Source material: blood. The chain has TRBV5-4 and TRBJ1-6, with TRBD1 as a possible D gene (5 bases). The sequence was obtained from a female donor with papillary thyroid cancer or a benign thyroid nodule (not recorded which). Some clones in this sample may be carry-over from other donors' samples. The CDR3 loop is CASSSDGGEKDSPLHF. CDR3 DNA sequence: TGTGCCAGCAGCTCGGACGGGGGGGAAAAGGATTCACCCCTCCACTTT. The entire variable domain, with the rest obtained from reference TRBV5-4 and TRBJ1-6, is as follows: ETGVTQSPTHLIKTRGQQVTLRCSSQSGHNTVSWYQQALGQGPQFIFQYYREEENGRGNFPPRFSGLQFPNYSSELNVNALELDDSALYLCASSSDGGEKDSPLHFGNGTRLTVT.